This T cell receptor (beta chain) was sequenced during a study of PD-L1 blockade in urothelial cancer. As for time point: pretreatment peripheral blood. PCRs were each spiked with synthetic TCR analog templates. TCRdb keeps only in-frame clones here, not all; method: immunoSEQ multiplex PCR. The sample holds 30,000 to 40,000 clones, 80% to 95% seen once. The origin of this receptor is an older woman with urothelial cancer. The starting material was PBMCs, obtained around atezolizumab (anti-PD-L1) treatment.

The chain's CDR3 is CASRPNINSGANVLTF. CDR3 nucleotides: TGTGCCAGCAGGCCAAACATAAACTCTGGGGCCAACGTCCTGACTTTC. J is TRBJ2-6 and V is TRBV7-2; D is ambiguous. The CDR3 spans 16 residues. With 6 bases removed from V and 0 bases from J, the gap between germline ends came to 12 bases. The germline V gene encodes CDR1 SGHTA and CDR2 FQGNSA.